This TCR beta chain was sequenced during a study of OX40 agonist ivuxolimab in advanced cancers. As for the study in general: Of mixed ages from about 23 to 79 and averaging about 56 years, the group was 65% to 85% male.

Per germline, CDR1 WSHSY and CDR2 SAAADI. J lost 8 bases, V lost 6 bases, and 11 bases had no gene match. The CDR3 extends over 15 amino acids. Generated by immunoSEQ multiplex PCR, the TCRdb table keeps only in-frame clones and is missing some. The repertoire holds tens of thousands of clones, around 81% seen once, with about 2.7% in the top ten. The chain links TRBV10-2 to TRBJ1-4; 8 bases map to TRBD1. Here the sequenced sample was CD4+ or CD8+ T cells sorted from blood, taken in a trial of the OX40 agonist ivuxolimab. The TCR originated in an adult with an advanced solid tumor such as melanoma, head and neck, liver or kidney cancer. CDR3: CASRPDRGVGEKLFF. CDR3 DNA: TGCGCCAGCAGGCCCGACAGGGGAGTAGGGGAAAAACTGTTTTTT.